A selection of T cell receptor beta chains follows, all from one sample in a study of T cells in tumors and immune-related adverse events. TCRdb keeps only in-frame clones here, not all; method: immunoSEQ multiplex PCR. In the table there are about 2,500 clones, 80% to 90% of which are singletons. The sample in question was tumor tissue, obtained from a patient treated with anti-PD-1 therapy. Receptor source: a female donor with metastatic renal cell carcinoma. CDR3s include the opening cysteine and the closing phenylalanine or tryptophan. D genes are given only for firm matches. Size is omitted from some rows. Given values are once, few, many or a class for expanded clones.

clone_size	d_call	v_call	j_call	cdr3_aa	cdr3_nt
.	TRBD2	TRBV11-3	TRBJ2-1	CASSLEGSGRPSEQFF	TGTGCCAGCAGCTTAGAAGGCAGCGGGAGGCCCTCTGAGCAGTTCTTC
.	TRBD2	TRBV6-5	TRBJ2-1	CASFGTSDNEQFF	TGTGCCAGTTTCGGGACTAGCGATAATGAGCAGTTCTTC
.	TRBD2	TRBV11-2	TRBJ2-7	CASSVAGPNYEQYF	TGTGCCAGCAGCGTAGCGGGACCCAACTACGAGCAGTACTTC
.	.	TRBV7-8	TRBJ1-5	CASSPRVGGDMAQHF	TGTGCCAGCAGCCCCAGGGTTGGGGGTGATATGGCCCAGCATTTT
once	.	TRBV7-2	TRBJ2-7	CASSSGAIPYEQYF	TGTGCCAGCAGCTCTGGGGCCATTCCCTACGAGCAGTACTTC
.	.	TRBV5-6	TRBJ1-2	CASSISRASYTF	TGTGCCAGCAGCATTAGCAGGGCCTCCTACACCTTC
.	.	TRBV9	TRBJ1-4	CASSTGRGEKLFF	TGTGCCAGCAGCACTGGGCGCGGTGAAAAACTGTTTTTT
few	TRBD1	TRBV7-9	TRBJ1-1	CASSAKGQANTEAFF	TGTGCCAGCAGTGCCAAGGGACAGGCGAACACTGAAGCTTTCTTT
.	.	TRBV19	TRBJ2-7	CASSLAPRDEQYF	TGTGCCAGTTCATTAGCGCCCAGGGACGAGCAGTACTTC
.	.	TRBV11-2	TRBJ1-1	CASSLVLVGRNTEAFF	TGTGCCAGCAGCTTAGTGTTGGTAGGCCGGAACACTGAAGCTTTCTTT
.	.	TRBV4-3	TRBJ2-1	CASSPVQAGGYNEQFF	TGCGCCAGCAGCCCCGTCCAGGCAGGGGGGTACAATGAGCAGTTCTTC
.	.	TRBV5-6	TRBJ1-1	CASSLFGQGNTEAFF	TGTGCCAGCAGCTTGTTCGGCCAGGGGAACACTGAAGCTTTCTTT
.	.	TRBV5-8	TRBJ1-2	CASSLGQQNYGYTF	TGTGCCAGCAGCTTGGGACAGCAAAACTATGGCTACACCTTC